This T cell receptor beta chain was retrieved from a study of CXCR3-negative and CXCR3-positive naive CD8 T cells. Findings of the study overall: Higher TRB CDR3 hydrophobicity marked CXCR3-positive naive cells relative to CXCR3-negative naive cells.

On this clonotype itself: Its matching antigen is unknown.

The method, 5' RACE with UMI labels, was used to prepare the TRB cDNA libraries. TCRdb re-called the 5' RACE reads; one entry per CDR3 protein, DNA not given. The sample has 150,000 or so distinct CDR3 sequences, and its top ten clones hold about 0.44%. Sequenced input: naive CXCR3+ CD8+ T cells from blood. The subset denotes: CD45RO-CCR7+CD27+CD95- naive CD8+ T cells expressing CXCR3 (TNR3+). This receptor was identified in a human donor in good health. Some clones in this sample may be carry-over from other donors' samples.

CDR3 residues: CASSLADNQPQHF. The V and J genes are TRBV12-3 or TRBV12-4 and TRBJ1-5. CDR3 size: 13 residues.